The rows below give T cell receptor beta chains drawn from one sample of a study of blood T cell repertoires in COVID-19. Produced via immunoSEQ multiplex PCR; TCRdb's table is partial and in-frame only. Of about 140,000 clones in the sample, approximately 86% were seen once. The sample was peripheral blood. Receptors were obtained from a woman aged 60-70 years with acute or convalescent COVID-19. CDR3s include the opening cysteine and the closing phenylalanine or tryptophan. The D gene is left open where the match is weak. The listing skips clone size in some rows; elsewhere it reads once, few, many or a size class.

j_gene	v_gene	len	d_gene	abundance	CDR3aa	CDR3nt
TRBJ1-2	TRBV5-1	16	TRBD1	NA	CASSLGPVDRASDYTF	TGCGCCAGCAGCTTGGGGCCGGTGGACAGGGCCTCAGACTACACCTTC
TRBJ2-7	TRBV6-2/TRBV6-3	14	TRBD1	NA	CASSYSRGLGEQYF	TGTGCCAGCAGTTACTCCAGGGGGCTGGGCGAGCAGTACTTC
TRBJ1-1	TRBV4-1	14	NA	NA	CASSRGLWNTEAFF	TGCGCCAGCAGCCGGGGCCTATGGAACACTGAAGCTTTCTTT
TRBJ2-3	TRBV5-1	18	NA	NA	CASSLGSARGFSTDTQYF	TGCGCCAGCAGCTTGGGATCGGCCCGGGGATTTAGCACAGATACGCAGTATTTT
TRBJ1-4	TRBV4-1	16	TRBD1	few	CASSQSDRLEYEKLFF	TGCGCCAGCAGCCAATCGGACAGGCTGGAGTATGAAAAACTGTTTTTT
TRBJ1-1	TRBV7-2	14	NA	NA	CASSLGGMNTEAFF	TGTGCCAGCAGCTTGGGGGGGATGAACACTGAAGCTTTCTTT
TRBJ1-5	TRBV28	16	TRBD1	NA	CASSFWTGTSNQPQHF	TGTGCCAGCAGTTTCTGGACAGGGACCTCAAATCAGCCCCAGCATTTT
TRBJ2-3	TRBV4-3	13	NA	NA	CASSQELADTQYF	TGCGCCAGCAGCCAAGAACTGGCAGATACGCAGTATTTT
TRBJ2-5	TRBV5-1	14	TRBD2	NA	CASSSGGSGETQYF	TGCGCCAGCAGCTCGGGGGGATCGGGAGAGACCCAGTACTTC
TRBJ2-1	TRBV11-2	15	TRBD2	NA	CASSLLAGVADEQFF	TGTGCCAGCAGCTTACTAGCGGGGGTTGCGGATGAGCAGTTCTTC
TRBJ2-2	TRBV18	16	TRBD1	NA	CASSILTGENTGELFF	TGTGCCAGCTCTATACTGACAGGGGAGAACACCGGGGAGCTGTTTTTT
TRBJ2-2	TRBV5-1	15	NA	once	CASSLDRPNTGELFF	TGCGCCAGCAGCTTGGACAGGCCGAACACCGGGGAGCTGTTTTTT
TRBJ2-5	TRBV2	13	TRBD1	NA	CASSRDREETQYF	TGTGCCAGCAGCAGGGACAGGGAAGAGACCCAGTACTTC
TRBJ1-2	TRBV25-1	13	NA	NA	CATSRDTNYGYTF	TGTGCCACCTCCCGGGATACAAACTATGGCTACACCTTC
TRBJ2-7	TRBV5-5	15	NA	NA	CASSLGQVLTYEQYF	TGTGCCAGCAGCTTGGGACAGGTCCTTACCTACGAGCAGTACTTC
TRBJ1-2	TRBV15	14	NA	NA	CATSRAGTTRGYTF	TGTGCCACCAGCAGAGCAGGGACTACGCGGGGCTACACCTTC
TRBJ2-7	TRBV27	13	NA	NA	CASSPQTSYEQYF	TGTGCCAGCAGTCCCCAGACATCTTACGAGCAGTACTTC
TRBJ1-1	TRBV9	16	NA	NA	CASSYQPAGGWGEAFF	TGTGCCAGCAGCTACCAGCCGGCGGGGGGATGGGGTGAAGCTTTCTTT
TRBJ1-5	TRBV6-2/TRBV6-3	15	TRBD1	NA	CASSLSGTVFQPQHF	TGTGCCAGCAGCCTGAGTGGGACAGTTTTTCAGCCCCAGCATTTT
TRBJ2-1	TRBV5-1	16	TRBD2	NA	CASSLALAGGSDEQFF	TGCGCCAGCAGCTTGGCACTAGCGGGGGGGTCGGATGAGCAGTTCTTC
TRBJ2-3	TRBV7-3	13	NA	NA	CASSQGHTDTQYF	TGTGCCAGCAGCCAGGGGCACACAGATACGCAGTATTTT
TRBJ1-1	TRBV19	13	NA	NA	CASSRVAGTEAFF	TGTGCCAGTAGTAGAGTGGCGGGCACTGAAGCTTTCTTT
TRBJ2-6	TRBV5-1	21	NA	NA	CASSLPTGTNTQTSGANVLTF	TGCGCCAGCAGCTTGCCGACCGGGACAAATACCCAAACCTCTGGGGCCAACGTCCTGACTTTC
TRBJ1-4	TRBV28	16	TRBD1	NA	CASSPPPGQGVEKLFF	TGTGCCAGCAGCCCCCCGCCGGGACAGGGAGTCGAAAAACTGTTTTTT
TRBJ2-3	TRBV5-1	16	TRBD2	NA	CASSLLTSGGSDTQYF	TGCGCCAGCAGCTTGTTGACTAGCGGGGGGTCAGATACGCAGTATTTT
TRBJ1-1	TRBV5-1	14	NA	NA	CASSLGGTRTEAFF	TGCGCCAGCAGCTTGGGGGGGACACGCACTGAAGCTTTCTTT
TRBJ2-2	TRBV2	15	TRBD2	NA	CASSPTSGGPGELFF	TGTGCCAGCAGTCCGACTAGCGGGGGGCCCGGGGAGCTGTTTTTT
TRBJ2-5	TRBV13	13	TRBD2	NA	CASSSSGQETQYF	TGTGCCAGCAGCTCTAGCGGTCAAGAGACCCAGTACTTC
TRBJ2-2	TRBV7-3	16	TRBD1	NA	CASSAAGTGKTGELFF	TGTGCCAGCAGCGCCGCCGGGACAGGGAAGACCGGGGAGCTGTTTTTT
TRBJ2-1	TRBV7-3	16	TRBD2	NA	CASSSTRGGQNNEQFF	TGTGCCAGCAGCTCAACTCGGGGGGGCCAGAACAATGAGCAGTTCTTC
TRBJ1-1	TRBV30	15	NA	NA	CAWSWGLGGNTEAFF	TGTGCCTGGAGTTGGGGACTGGGAGGGAACACTGAAGCTTTCTTT
TRBJ2-3	TRBV15	18	NA	once	CATSLWGFSGLSTDTQYF	TGTGCCACCAGCCTCTGGGGATTTAGCGGCCTTAGCACAGATACGCAGTATTTT
TRBJ1-2	TRBV5-6	13	NA	NA	CASSSGSPYGYTF	TGTGCCAGCAGTTCGGGGTCCCCTTATGGCTACACCTTC
TRBJ1-1	TRBV25-1	14	NA	NA	CASSQGTSNTEAFF	TGTGCCAGCAGTCAGGGGACATCGAACACTGAAGCTTTCTTT
TRBJ2-6	TRBV5-1	15	NA	NA	CASSQQGAGANVLTF	TGCGCCAGCAGCCAGCAGGGCGCTGGGGCCAACGTCCTGACTTTC
TRBJ2-7	TRBV27	14	NA	NA	CASSLSPGSYEQYF	TGTGCCAGCAGTTTATCGCCGGGCTCCTACGAGCAGTACTTC
TRBJ2-7	TRBV15	15	NA	NA	CATSDRRVPRSEQYF	TGTGCCACCAGCGATAGACGGGTTCCCCGATCCGAGCAGTACTTC
TRBJ1-2	TRBV28	15	NA	NA	CASSLLGGSFYGYTF	TGTGCCAGCAGTTTACTGGGGGGGTCCTTCTATGGCTACACCTTC
TRBJ1-4	TRBV28	15	TRBD1	NA	CASSLTGATNEKLFF	TGTGCCAGCAGTTTAACAGGGGCAACTAATGAAAAACTGTTTTTT
TRBJ2-7	TRBV10-3	12	NA	NA	CAIRSLSAEQYF	TGTGCCATCAGATCTCTCAGCGCCGAGCAGTACTTC
TRBJ2-2	TRBV5-1	15	TRBD1	NA	CASSLAAGGSGELFF	TGCGCCAGCAGCTTGGCCGCAGGGGGATCCGGGGAGCTGTTTTTT
TRBJ1-1	TRBV18	12	TRBD1	NA	CASSRDREMLGF	TGTGCCAGCTCACGGGACAGGGAAATGCTCGGCTTT
TRBJ2-3	TRBV6-4	15	TRBD2	NA	CASSSLAGAVDTQYF	TGTGCCAGCAGTTCACTAGCGGGGGCTGTAGATACGCAGTATTTT
TRBJ2-2	TRBV6-6	15	TRBD1	NA	CASSRQGGEQGELFF	TGTGCCAGCAGTCGACAGGGGGGTGAACAAGGGGAGCTGTTTTTT
TRBJ2-7	TRBV1	16	NA	NA	CTSSQEGGRRVYEQYF	TGCACCAGCAGCCAAGAGGGGGGACGCCGGGTCTACGAGCAGTACTTC
TRBJ1-5	TRBV30	14	TRBD1	NA	CAWSVGTGNQPQHF	TGTGCCTGGAGTGTAGGGACAGGGAATCAGCCCCAGCATTTT
TRBJ1-1	TRBV5-1	14	NA	NA	CASRTGTMNTEAFF	TGCGCCAGCAGAACCGGGACAATGAACACTGAAGCTTTCTTT
TRBJ2-7	TRBV4-3	15	TRBD1	NA	CASSQGQRLSYEQYF	TGCGCCAGCAGCCAGGGACAGCGTCTCTCCTACGAGCAGTACTTC
TRBJ1-2	TRBV28	13	NA	NA	CASIQGTNYGYTF	TGTGCCAGCATTCAGGGGACTAACTATGGCTACACCTTC
TRBJ1-1	TRBV29-1	13	NA	NA	CSASAVSNTEAFF	TGCAGCGCCTCGGCGGTTTCGAACACTGAAGCTTTCTTT
TRBJ1-2	TRBV24-1	13	NA	NA	CATSGTRDYGYTF	TGTGCCACCAGTGGCACCCGGGACTATGGCTACACCTTC
TRBJ1-1	TRBV6-6	14	TRBD1	once	CASSYPGQGRETFF	TGTGCCAGCAGTTACCCGGGACAGGGAAGAGAAACTTTCTTT
TRBJ1-5	TRBV7-2	13	NA	NA	CASSLGQNQPQHF	TGTGCCAGCAGCTTGGGACAAAATCAGCCCCAGCATTTT
TRBJ2-5	TRBV12-5	17	TRBD1	NA	CASGLVRTSDREETQYF	TGTGCTAGTGGTTTGGTACGGACCTCGGACAGGGAAGAGACCCAGTACTTC
TRBJ1-1	TRBV28	12	NA	NA	CASSFSGTEAFF	TGTGCCAGCAGTTTTTCGGGCACTGAAGCTTTCTTT
TRBJ1-5	TRBV19	15	NA	NA	CASSTRTSGNQPQHF	TGTGCCAGTAGTACCAGGACTTCTGGCAATCAGCCCCAGCATTTT
TRBJ2-5	TRBV12-5	13	NA	NA	CASGLETGPSPHF	TGTGCTAGTGGTTTAGAAACAGGCCCCTCGCCCCACTTC
TRBJ2-3	TRBV24-1	14	TRBD2	NA	CATAGGVLTDTQYF	TGTGCCACCGCGGGAGGGGTTTTAACAGATACGCAGTATTTT
TRBJ1-2	TRBV10-3	14	NA	NA	CAISAAGDTYGYTF	TGTGCCATCAGTGCCGCAGGGGACACCTATGGCTACACCTTC
TRBJ2-1	TRBV6-2/TRBV6-3	15	NA	NA	CASSFRTNLNPEQFF	TGTGCCAGCAGTTTCAGGACTAATCTCAATCCTGAGCAGTTCTTC